The entry that follows covers one T cell receptor beta chain sequence. Its target is unknown. This sample is drawn from a study of human thymus T cells. Findings and caveats of the study: Blood and thymic repertoires both appeared biased in V and J gene usage.

Corrective cardiac operations yielded the resected thymus tissue. Data came from immunoSEQ multiplex PCR; TCRdb stores just in-frame clones and leaves some out. The sample consists of about 120,000 clones, around 94% of them appearing once. Trimming took 6 bases from V and 2 from J; bases not matched to a gene: 8. The V gene's germline CDR1 is LNHDA and CDR2 SQIVND (reference sequence). CDR3 size: 15 residues. The TCR was taken from a boy in the first two years of life with a congenital heart defect but otherwise immunologically healthy. The sequencing sample was made of thymus tissue. This sequence joins TRBV19 and TRBJ2-7; 9 nucleotides line up with TRBD1. CDR3 in amino acids: CASRITGQGTYEQYF. The CDR3 region has the DNA TGTGCCAGTAGGATAACGGGACAGGGTACCTACGAGCAGTACTTC.